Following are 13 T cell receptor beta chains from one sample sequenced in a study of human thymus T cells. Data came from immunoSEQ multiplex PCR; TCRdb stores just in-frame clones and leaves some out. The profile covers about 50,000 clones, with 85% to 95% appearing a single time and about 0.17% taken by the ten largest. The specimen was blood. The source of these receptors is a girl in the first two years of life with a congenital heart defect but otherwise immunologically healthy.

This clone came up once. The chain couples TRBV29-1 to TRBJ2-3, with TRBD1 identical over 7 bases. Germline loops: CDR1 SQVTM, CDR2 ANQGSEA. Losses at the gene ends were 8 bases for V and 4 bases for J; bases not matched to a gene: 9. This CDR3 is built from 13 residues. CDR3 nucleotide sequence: TGCAGCACACTGACAGGGATCCCAGATACGCAGTATTTT. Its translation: CSTLTGIPDTQYF.

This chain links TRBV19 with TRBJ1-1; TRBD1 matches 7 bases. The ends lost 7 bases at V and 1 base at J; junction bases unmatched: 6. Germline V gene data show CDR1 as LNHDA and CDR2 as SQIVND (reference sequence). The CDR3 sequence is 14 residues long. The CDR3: CASIRQGWNTEAFF. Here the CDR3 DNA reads TGTGCCAGTATCCGACAGGGCTGGAACACTGAAGCTTTCTTT.

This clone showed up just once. CDR3 loop: CASSSGGLPYEQYF. DNA of the CDR3: TGTGCCAGCAGTTCCGGGGGCCTTCCCTACGAGCAGTACTTC. V gene TRBV6-6 combines with J gene TRBJ2-7, with D perhaps assigned TRBD1 or TRBD2 (6 bases each). V dropped 4 bases and J dropped 2 bases, with 12 bases sitting between them. The CDR3 consists of 14 residues. Germline V gives CDR1 MNHNY, CDR2 SVGAGI (reference sequence).

Here the CDR3 reads CASSLMPGQYYGYTF. CDR3 in DNA: TGTGCCAGCAGTTTGATGCCGGGACAGTACTATGGCTACACCTTC. V gene TRBV28 combines with J gene TRBJ1-2; 7 bases fit TRBD1. The CDR3 length is 15 residues. Germline CDR1 and CDR2: MDHEN and SYDVKM. With V trimmed by 3 bases and J by 3 bases, 7 bases remained unmatched.

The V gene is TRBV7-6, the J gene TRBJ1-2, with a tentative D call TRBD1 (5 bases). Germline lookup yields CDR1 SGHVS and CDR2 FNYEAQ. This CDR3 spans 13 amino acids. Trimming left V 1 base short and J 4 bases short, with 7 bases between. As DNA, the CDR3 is TGTGCCAGCAGCTTAGGACAGTTCTATGGCTACACCTTC. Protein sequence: CASSLGQFYGYTF.

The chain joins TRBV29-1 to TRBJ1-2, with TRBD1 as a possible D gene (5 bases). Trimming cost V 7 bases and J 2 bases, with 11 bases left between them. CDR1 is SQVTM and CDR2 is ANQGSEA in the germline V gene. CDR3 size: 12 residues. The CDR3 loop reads CSAGQGNYGYTF. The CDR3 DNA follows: TGCAGCGCCGGTCAGGGAAACTATGGCTACACCTTC.

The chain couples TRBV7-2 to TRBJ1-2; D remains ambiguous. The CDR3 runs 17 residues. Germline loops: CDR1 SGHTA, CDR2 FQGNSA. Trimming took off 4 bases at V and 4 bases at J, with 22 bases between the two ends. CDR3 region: CASSSPIGGPAAYGYTF. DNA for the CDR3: TGTGCCAGCAGCTCACCCATTGGAGGCCCGGCTGCCTATGGCTACACCTTC.

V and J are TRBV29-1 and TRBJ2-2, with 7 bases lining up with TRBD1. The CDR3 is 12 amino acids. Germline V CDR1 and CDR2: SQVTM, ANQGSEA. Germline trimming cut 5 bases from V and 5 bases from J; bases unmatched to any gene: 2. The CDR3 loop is CSVSQGTGELFF. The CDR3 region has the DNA TGCAGCGTTTCACAGGGGACCGGGGAGCTGTTTTTT.

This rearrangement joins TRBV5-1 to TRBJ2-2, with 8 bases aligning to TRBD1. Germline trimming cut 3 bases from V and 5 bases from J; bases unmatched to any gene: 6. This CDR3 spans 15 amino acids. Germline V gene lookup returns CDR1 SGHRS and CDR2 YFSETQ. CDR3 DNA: TGCGCCAGCAGCTCCCGGGACAGGCTAACCGGGGAGCTGTTTTTT. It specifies CASSSRDRLTGELFF.

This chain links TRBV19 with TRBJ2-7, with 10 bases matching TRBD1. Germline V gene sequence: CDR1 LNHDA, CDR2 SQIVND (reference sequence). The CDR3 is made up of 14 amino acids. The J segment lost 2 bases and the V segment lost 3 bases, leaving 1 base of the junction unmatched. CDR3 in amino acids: CASSIGTGAYEQYF. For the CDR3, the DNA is TGTGCCAGTAGTATTGGGACAGGGGCCTACGAGCAGTACTTC.

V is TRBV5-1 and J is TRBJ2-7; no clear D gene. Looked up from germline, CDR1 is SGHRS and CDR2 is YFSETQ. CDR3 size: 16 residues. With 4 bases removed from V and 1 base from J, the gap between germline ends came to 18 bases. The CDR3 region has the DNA TGCGCCAGCAGCCCTACTGGAAGGCTTGGATCCTACGAGCAGTACTTC. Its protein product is CASSPTGRLGSYEQYF.

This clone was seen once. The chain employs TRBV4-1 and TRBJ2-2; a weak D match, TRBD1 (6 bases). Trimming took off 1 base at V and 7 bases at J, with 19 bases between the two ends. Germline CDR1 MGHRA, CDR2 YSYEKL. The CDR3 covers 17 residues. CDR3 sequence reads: CASSQARPGTRIGELFF. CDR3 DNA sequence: TGCGCCAGCAGCCAAGCTCGTCCCGGGACACGGATCGGGGAGCTGTTTTTT.

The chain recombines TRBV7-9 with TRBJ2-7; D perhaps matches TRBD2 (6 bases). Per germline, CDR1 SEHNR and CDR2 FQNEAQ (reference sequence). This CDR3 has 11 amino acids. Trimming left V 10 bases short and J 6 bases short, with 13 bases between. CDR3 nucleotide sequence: TGTGCCACGAGATTGGGGGGCGAGCAGTACTTC. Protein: CATRLGGEQYF.